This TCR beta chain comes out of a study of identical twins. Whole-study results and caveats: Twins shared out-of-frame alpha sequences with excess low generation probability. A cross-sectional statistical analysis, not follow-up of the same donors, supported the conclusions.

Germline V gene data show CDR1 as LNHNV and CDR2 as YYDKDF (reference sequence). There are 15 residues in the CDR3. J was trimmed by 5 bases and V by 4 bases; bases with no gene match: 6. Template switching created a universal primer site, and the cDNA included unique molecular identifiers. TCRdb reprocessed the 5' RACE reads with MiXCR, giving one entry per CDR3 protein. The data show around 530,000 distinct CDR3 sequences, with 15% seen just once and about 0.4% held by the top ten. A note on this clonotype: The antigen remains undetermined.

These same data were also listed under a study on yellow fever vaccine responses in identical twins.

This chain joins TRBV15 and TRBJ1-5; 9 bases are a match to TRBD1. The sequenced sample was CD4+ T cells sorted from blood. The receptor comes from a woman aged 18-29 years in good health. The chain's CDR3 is CATSTDRGDYQPQHF. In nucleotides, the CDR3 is TGTGCCACCAGCACGGACAGGGGCGATTATCAGCCCCAGCATTTT.